What follows is one T cell receptor beta chain and its context. This record belongs to a study of blood T cell repertoires in COVID-19. Clones were read by immunoSEQ multiplex PCR, and TCRdb kept only the in-frame ones, dropping some. The sample comprises about 260,000 clones, around 86% of which are singletons, and 2% to 2.5% rests with the top ten. CDR3 size: 14 residues. Trimming cost V 3 bases and J 4 bases, with 12 bases left between them. CDR1 and CDR2 (germline): SGHRS, YFSETQ. Material: PBMCs or T cells enriched from blood (not recorded which). This chain uses TRBV5-1 with TRBJ2-3, with D hard to call. This TCR derives from a woman between 50 and 59 years old who had recovered from COVID-19. The CDR3 is CASSSSPRPDTQYF. Written as DNA, the CDR3 is TGCGCCAGCAGCTCTTCCCCTAGACCAGATACGCAGTATTTT.